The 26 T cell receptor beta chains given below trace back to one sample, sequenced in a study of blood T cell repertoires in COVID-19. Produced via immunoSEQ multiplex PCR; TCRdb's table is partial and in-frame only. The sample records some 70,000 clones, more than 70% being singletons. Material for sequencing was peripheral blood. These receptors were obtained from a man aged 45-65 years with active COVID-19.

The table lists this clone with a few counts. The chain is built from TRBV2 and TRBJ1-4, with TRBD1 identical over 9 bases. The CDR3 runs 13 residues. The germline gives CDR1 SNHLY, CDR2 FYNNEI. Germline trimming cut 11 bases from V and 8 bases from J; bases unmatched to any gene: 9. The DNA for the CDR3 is TGTGCCGCCAACAGGGGGCTTGGGGAAAAACTGTTTTTT. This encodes CAANRGLGEKLFF.

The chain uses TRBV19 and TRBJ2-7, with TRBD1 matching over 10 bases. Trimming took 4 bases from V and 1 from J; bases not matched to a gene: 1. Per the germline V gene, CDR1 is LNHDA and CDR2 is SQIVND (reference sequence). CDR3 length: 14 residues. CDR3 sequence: CASSRGQGSYEQYF. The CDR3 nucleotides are TGTGCCAGTAGTAGGGGACAGGGGTCCTACGAGCAGTACTTC.

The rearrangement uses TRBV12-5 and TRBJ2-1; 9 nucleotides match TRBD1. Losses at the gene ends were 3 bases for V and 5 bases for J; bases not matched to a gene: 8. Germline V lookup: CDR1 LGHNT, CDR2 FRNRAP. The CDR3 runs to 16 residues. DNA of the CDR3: TGTGCTAGTGGTTTCCCTATCGGGACAGGGAACAATGAGCAGTTCTTC. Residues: CASGFPIGTGNNEQFF.

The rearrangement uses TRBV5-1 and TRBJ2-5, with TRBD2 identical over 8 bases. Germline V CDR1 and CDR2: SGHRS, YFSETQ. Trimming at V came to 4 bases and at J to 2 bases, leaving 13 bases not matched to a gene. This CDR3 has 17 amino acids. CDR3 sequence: CASSHNFQRGIQETQYF. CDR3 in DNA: TGCGCCAGCAGCCACAATTTCCAGCGGGGGATTCAAGAGACCCAGTACTTC.

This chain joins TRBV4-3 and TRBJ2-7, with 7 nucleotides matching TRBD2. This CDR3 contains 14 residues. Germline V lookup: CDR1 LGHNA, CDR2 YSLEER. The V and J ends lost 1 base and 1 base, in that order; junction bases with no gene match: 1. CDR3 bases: TGCGCCAGCAGCCAAGGCGGGAGTTCCTACGAGCAGTACTTC. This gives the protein CASSQGGSSYEQYF.

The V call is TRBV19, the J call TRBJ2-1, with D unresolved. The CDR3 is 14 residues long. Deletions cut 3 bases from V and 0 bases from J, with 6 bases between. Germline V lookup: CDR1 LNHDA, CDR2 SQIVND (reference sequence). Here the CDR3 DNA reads TGTGCCAGTAGTATTAGTAGCTCCTACAATGAGCAGTTCTTC. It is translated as CASSISSSYNEQFF.

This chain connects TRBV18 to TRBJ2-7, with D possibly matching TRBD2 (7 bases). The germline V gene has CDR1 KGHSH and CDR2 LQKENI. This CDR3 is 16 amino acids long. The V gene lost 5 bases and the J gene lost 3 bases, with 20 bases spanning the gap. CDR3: CASSAQEGGSFYEQYF. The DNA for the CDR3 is TGTGCCAGCTCAGCCCAAGAGGGGGGGTCCTTCTACGAGCAGTACTTC.

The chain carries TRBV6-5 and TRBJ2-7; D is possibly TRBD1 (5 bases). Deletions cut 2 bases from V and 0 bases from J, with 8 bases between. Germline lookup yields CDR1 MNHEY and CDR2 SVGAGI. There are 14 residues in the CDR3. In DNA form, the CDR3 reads TGTGCCAGCAGTTACGAACAGGTCTCCTACGAGCAGTACTTC. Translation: CASSYEQVSYEQYF.

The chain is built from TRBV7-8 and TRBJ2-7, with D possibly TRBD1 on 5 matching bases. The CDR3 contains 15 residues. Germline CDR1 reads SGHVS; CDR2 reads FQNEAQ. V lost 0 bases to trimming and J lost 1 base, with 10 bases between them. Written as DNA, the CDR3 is TGTGCCAGCAGCTTAGCGCCACAGGAATCCTACGAGCAGTACTTC. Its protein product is CASSLAPQESYEQYF.

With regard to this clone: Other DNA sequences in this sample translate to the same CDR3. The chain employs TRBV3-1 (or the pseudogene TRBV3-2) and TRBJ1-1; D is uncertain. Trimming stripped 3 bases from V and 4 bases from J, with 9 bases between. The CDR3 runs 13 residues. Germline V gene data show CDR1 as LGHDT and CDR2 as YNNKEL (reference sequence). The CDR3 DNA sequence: TGTGCCAGCAGCCACCTTTCAGGCACTGAAGCTTTCTTT. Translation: CASSHLSGTEAFF.

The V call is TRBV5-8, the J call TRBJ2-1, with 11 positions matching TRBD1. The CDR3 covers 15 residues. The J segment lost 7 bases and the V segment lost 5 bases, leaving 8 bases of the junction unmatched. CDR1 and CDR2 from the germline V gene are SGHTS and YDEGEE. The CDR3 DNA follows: TGTGCCAGCAGGCCCGGGACAGGGGGTTGGAATGAGCAGTTCTTC. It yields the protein CASRPGTGGWNEQFF.

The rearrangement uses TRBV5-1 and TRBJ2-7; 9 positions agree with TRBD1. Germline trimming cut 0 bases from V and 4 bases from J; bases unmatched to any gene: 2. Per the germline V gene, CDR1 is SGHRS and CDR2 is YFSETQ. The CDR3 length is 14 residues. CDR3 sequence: CASSLGGTGYEQYF. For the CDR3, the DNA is TGCGCCAGCAGCTTGGGCGGGACAGGGTACGAGCAGTACTTC.

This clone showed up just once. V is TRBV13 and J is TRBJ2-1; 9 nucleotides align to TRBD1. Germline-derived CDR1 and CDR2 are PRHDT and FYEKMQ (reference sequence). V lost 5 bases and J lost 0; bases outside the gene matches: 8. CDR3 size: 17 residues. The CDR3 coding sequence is TGTGCCAGCAGCATGGACAGGGGAATGGGCTCCTACAATGAGCAGTTCTTC. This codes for CASSMDRGMGSYNEQFF.

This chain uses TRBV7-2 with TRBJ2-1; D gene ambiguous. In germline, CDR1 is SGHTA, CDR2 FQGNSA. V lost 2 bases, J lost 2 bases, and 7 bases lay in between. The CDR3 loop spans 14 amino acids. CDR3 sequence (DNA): TGTGCCAGCAGCTTATCCGCGACCTACAATGAGCAGTTCTTC. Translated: CASSLSATYNEQFF.

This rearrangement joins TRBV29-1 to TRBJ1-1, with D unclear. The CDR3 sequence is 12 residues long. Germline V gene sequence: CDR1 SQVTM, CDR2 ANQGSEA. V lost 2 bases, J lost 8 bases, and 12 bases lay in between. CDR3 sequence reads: CSVELVAREAFF. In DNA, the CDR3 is TGCAGCGTTGAATTGGTGGCAAGAGAAGCTTTCTTT.

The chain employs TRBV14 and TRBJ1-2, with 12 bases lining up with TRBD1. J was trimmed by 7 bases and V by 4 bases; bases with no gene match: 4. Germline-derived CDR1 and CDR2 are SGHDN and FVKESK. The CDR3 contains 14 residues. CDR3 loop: CASSPGTGGFGYTF. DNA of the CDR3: TGTGCCAGCAGCCCCGGGACAGGGGGCTTTGGCTACACCTTC.

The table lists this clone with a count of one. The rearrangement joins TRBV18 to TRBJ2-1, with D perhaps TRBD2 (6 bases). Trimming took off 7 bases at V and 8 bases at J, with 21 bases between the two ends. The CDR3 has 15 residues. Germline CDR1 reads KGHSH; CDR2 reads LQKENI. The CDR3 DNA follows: TGTGCCAGCTTCAAAAGACTAGTAGGTATGGATGAGCAGTTCTTC. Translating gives CASFKRLVGMDEQFF.

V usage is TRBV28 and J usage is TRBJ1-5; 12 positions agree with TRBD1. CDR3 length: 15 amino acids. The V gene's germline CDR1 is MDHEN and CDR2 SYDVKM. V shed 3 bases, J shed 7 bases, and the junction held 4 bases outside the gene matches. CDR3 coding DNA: TGTGCCAGCAGTTTGCCTGGGACAGGGGGCCAGCCCCAGCATTTT. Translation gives CASSLPGTGGQPQHF. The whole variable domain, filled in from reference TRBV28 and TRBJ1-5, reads DVKVTQSSRYLVKRTGEKVFLECVQDMDHENMFWYRQDPGLGLRLIYFSYDVKMKEKGDIPEGYSVSREKKERFSLILESASTNQTSMYLCASSLPGTGGQPQHFGDGTRLSIL.

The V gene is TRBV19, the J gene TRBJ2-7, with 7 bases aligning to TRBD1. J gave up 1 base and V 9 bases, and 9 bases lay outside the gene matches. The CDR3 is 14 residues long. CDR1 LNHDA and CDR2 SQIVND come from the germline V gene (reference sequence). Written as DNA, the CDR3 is TGTGCCAGCCACAGCCGGGACAGATCCTACGAGCAGTACTTC. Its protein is CASHSRDRSYEQYF.

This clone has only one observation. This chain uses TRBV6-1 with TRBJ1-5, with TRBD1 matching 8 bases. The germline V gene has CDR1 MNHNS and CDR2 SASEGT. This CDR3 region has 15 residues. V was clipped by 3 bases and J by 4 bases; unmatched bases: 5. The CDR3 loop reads CASSEDRDYNQPQHF. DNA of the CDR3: TGTGCCAGCAGTGAGGACAGGGACTATAATCAGCCCCAGCATTTT.

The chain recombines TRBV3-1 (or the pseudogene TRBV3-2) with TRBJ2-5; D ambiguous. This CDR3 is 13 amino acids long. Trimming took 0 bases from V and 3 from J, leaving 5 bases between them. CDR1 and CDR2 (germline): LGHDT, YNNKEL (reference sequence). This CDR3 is CASSQDNKETQYF. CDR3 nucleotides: TGTGCCAGCAGCCAAGATAACAAAGAGACCCAGTACTTC.

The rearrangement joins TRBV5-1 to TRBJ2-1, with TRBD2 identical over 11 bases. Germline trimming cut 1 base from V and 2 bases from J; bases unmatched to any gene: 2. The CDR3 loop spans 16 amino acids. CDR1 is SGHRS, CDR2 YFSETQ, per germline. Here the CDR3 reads CASSLTSGGAYNEQFF. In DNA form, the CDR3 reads TGCGCCAGCAGCTTGACTAGCGGGGGTGCCTACAATGAGCAGTTCTTC.

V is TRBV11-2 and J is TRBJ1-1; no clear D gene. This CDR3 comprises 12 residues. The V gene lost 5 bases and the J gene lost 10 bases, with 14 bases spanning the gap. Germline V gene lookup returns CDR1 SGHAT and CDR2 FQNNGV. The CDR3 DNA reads TGTGCCAGCAGCCCCCCGGGAGGGATAGCTTTCTTT. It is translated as CASSPPGGIAFF.

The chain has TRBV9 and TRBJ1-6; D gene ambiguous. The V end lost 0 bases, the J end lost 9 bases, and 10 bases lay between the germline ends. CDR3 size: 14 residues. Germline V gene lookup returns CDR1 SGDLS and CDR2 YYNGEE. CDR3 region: CASSVVEGGSPLHF. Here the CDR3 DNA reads TGTGCCAGCAGCGTAGTAGAGGGAGGTTCACCCCTCCACTTT.

In DNA, the CDR3 is TGTGCCAGCAGTTTATCGCCGGGAAGGGACACTGAAGCTTTCTTT. Amino acid sequence: CASSLSPGRDTEAFF. The J gene is TRBJ1-1, the V gene TRBV27; D not certain. CDR3 length: 15 amino acids. Between the trimmed V and J ends, which lost 0 bases and 3 bases, there was a span of 11 bases. The germline V gene has CDR1 MNHEY and CDR2 SMNVEV (reference sequence).

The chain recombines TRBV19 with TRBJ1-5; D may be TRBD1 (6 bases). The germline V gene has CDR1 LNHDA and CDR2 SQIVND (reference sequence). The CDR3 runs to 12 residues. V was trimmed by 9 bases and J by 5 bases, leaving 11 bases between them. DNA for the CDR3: TGTGCCAGCGGGACAATCGATCAGCCCCAGCATTTT. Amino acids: CASGTIDQPQHF.